This T cell receptor (beta chain) was recorded in a study of spatial heterogeneity in lung cancer. In the library, each TCR cDNA molecule bore its own unique molecular identifier. TCRdb called the 5' RACE reads again in MiXCR, with one record for every CDR3 protein. The sample has roughly 120,000 distinct CDR3 sequences, approximately 12% seen once. This clonotype showed up many times. Time point defined: blood at routine non-recurrence follow-up after resection. The input material, whole RNA from tumor, nontumor lung or frozen PBMC, was sequenced unsorted. Material: PBMCs, obtained at follow-up. The source of this sequence is a male donor with early-stage non-small cell lung cancer.

The CDR3 nucleotides are TGTGCCAGCAGCCACGGACAGGGGTTCAATGAGCAGTTCTTC. It specifies CASSHGQGFNEQFF. The chain links TRBV12-3 or TRBV12-4 to TRBJ2-1; TRBD1 matches at 9 bases. CDR3 length: 14 residues. The V gene end was trimmed by 6 bases and the J gene end by 6 bases; junction bases not matched to a gene: 6.